This entry lists 28 T cell receptor beta chains sequenced from one sample in a study of T cell responses to AZD1222 COVID-19 vaccine. Sequencing used immunoSEQ multiplex PCR; TCRdb keeps in-frame clones, though not all of them. The repertoire holds around 140,000 clones, with approximately 90% as singletons. This specimen consisted of peripheral blood, obtained on day 0 of AZD1222 vaccination. Receptors originate from an adult in good health.

The chain uses TRBV4-3 and TRBJ1-4; D is possibly TRBD1 (5 bases). The germline V and J ends were trimmed by 4 bases and 6 bases, with 15 bases remaining between them. CDR1 and CDR2 (germline): LGHNA, YSLEER. CDR3 size: 15 residues. CDR3 loop: CASSLTYGGDEKLFF. CDR3 DNA: TGCGCCAGCAGCCTCACATATGGAGGGGATGAAAAACTGTTTTTT.

This sequence joins TRBV18 and TRBJ1-1; perhaps TRBD1 as D (5 bases). The V gene's germline CDR1 is KGHSH and CDR2 LQKENI. The germline V and J ends were trimmed by 8 bases and 5 bases, with 15 bases remaining between them. This CDR3 has 13 amino acids. This CDR3 is CASKPGGGTEAFF. In DNA form, the CDR3 reads TGTGCCAGCAAACCCGGGGGGGGGACTGAAGCTTTCTTT.

This chain links TRBV7-9 with TRBJ1-3, with a weak D call TRBD1 (6 bases). The CDR3 is 18 residues long. Between the trimmed V and J ends, which lost 1 base and 0 bases, there was a span of 16 bases. Germline loops: CDR1 SEHNR, CDR2 FQNEAQ (reference sequence). The CDR3 sequence: CASSLGFSGALSGNTIYF. CDR3 coding DNA: TGTGCCAGCAGCTTAGGGTTCTCAGGGGCCCTCTCTGGAAACACCATATATTTT.

This chain joins TRBV7-6 and TRBJ2-7; D tentatively reads TRBD1 or TRBD2 (5 bases each). The germline V gene has CDR1 SGHVS and CDR2 FNYEAQ. Trimming cost V 5 bases and J 2 bases, with 13 bases left between them. This CDR3 is built from 14 residues. This chain's CDR3 is CASSPGTVPYEQYF. The DNA for the CDR3 is TGTGCCAGCAGCCCCGGGACGGTGCCCTACGAGCAGTACTTC.

This chain links TRBV29-1 with TRBJ2-7; D gene unclear. Germline CDR1 is SQVTM and CDR2 is ANQGSEA. V was clipped by 0 bases and J by 0 bases, with 3 bases between them. The CDR3 is made up of 12 amino acids. The CDR3 reads CSVEDNSYEQYF. The CDR3 nucleotides read TGCAGCGTTGAAGACAACTCCTACGAGCAGTACTTC.

The count of this clone is one. The CDR3 sequence: CASSVSSGSLIDTQYF. The CDR3 nucleotides read TGTGCCAGCAGTGTTTCCAGCGGGAGTCTTATAGATACGCAGTATTTT. V is TRBV6-1 and J is TRBJ2-3; 8 positions agree with TRBD2. The V segment lost 4 bases and the J segment 5 bases; nucleotides outside the gene matches: 11. CDR3 length: 16 residues. The germline V gene has CDR1 MNHNS and CDR2 SASEGT.

A single count supports this clone. J is TRBJ1-2 and V is TRBV12-5; possibly TRBD1 for D (5 bases). V dropped 0 bases and J dropped 4 bases, with 12 bases sitting between them. The CDR3 is 15 amino acids. CDR1 is LGHNT, CDR2 FRNRAP, per germline. In nucleotides, the CDR3 is TGTGCTAGTGGTTTGGTAGAAGGGGTTTCCTATGGCTACACCTTC. It is translated as CASGLVEGVSYGYTF. Together with reference TRBV12-5 and TRBJ1-2, the CDR3 gives the full variable domain: DARVTQTPRHKVTEMGQEVTMRCQPILGHNTVFWYRQTMMQGLELLAYFRNRAPLDDSGMPKDRFSAEMPDATLATLKIQPSEPRDSAVYFCASGLVEGVSYGYTFGSGTRLTVV.

The chain recombines TRBV5-6 with TRBJ2-7, with 12 bases fitting TRBD2. CDR3 size: 15 residues. Looked up from germline, CDR1 is SGHDT and CDR2 is YYEEEE. V dropped 4 bases and J dropped 6; count of bases not matched to a gene: 8. This CDR3 reads CASSPLGLAGPEQYF. The CDR3 nucleotides read TGTGCCAGCAGCCCCCTCGGACTAGCGGGACCCGAGCAGTACTTC. Full variable domain (remainder filled in from reference TRBV5-6 and TRBJ2-7): DAGVTQSPTHLIKTRGQQVTLRCSPKSGHDTVSWYQQALGQGPQFIFQYYEEEERQRGNFPDRFSGHQFPNYSSELNVNALLLGDSALYLCASSPLGLAGPEQYFGPGTRLTVT.

The J gene is TRBJ2-5, the V gene TRBV4-1; 12 positions match TRBD1. The CDR3 runs 15 residues. Germline V gene sequence: CDR1 MGHRA, CDR2 YSYEKL. V lost 5 bases, J lost 5 bases, and 6 bases stayed unmatched. CDR3: CASSSRDRGLETQYF. In DNA, the CDR3 is TGCGCCAGCAGCTCCCGGGACAGGGGGCTCGAGACCCAGTACTTC.

This sequence joins TRBV7-8 and TRBJ2-3, with 8 bases identical to TRBD2. In germline, CDR1 is SGHVS, CDR2 FQNEAQ. The CDR3 totals 21 residues. J was trimmed by 0 bases and V by 2 bases; bases with no gene match: 19. CDR3 sequence (DNA): TGTGCCAGCAGCTTATTAATAGTCCCCTCGATTACTAGCGGAAGCACAGATACGCAGTATTTT. This encodes CASSLLIVPSITSGSTDTQYF.

V and J are TRBV19 and TRBJ1-2, with D unclear. The CDR3 is 13 amino acids. V lost 2 bases, J lost 8 bases, and 12 bases lay in between. Germline V CDR1 and CDR2: LNHDA, SQIVND (reference sequence). The CDR3 sequence: CASSIIPLGGYTF. The DNA for the CDR3 is TGTGCCAGTAGTATAATTCCCTTAGGAGGCTACACCTTC.

The rearrangement joins TRBV5-1 to TRBJ1-2, with TRBD1 identical over 8 bases. V shed 4 bases, J shed 8 bases, and the junction held 4 bases outside the gene matches. In germline, CDR1 is SGHRS, CDR2 YFSETQ. The CDR3 has 12 residues. The CDR3 DNA follows: TGCGCCAGCAGCCGGGACAGGTCAGGCTACACCTTC. Residues: CASSRDRSGYTF. Variable domain in full (rest from reference TRBV5-1 and TRBJ1-2): KAGVTQTPRYLIKTRGQQVTLSCSPISGHRSVSWYQQTPGQGLQFLFEYFSETQRNKGNFPGRFSGRQFSNSRSEMNVSTLELGDSALYLCASSRDRSGYTFGSGTRLTVV.

This clone was recorded once. The rearrangement uses TRBV5-1 and TRBJ1-1, with 7 nucleotides matching TRBD1. V was pared by 1 base and J by 1 base, with 7 bases of the junction left unmatched. The CDR3 has 16 amino acids. Germline CDR1 reads SGHRS; CDR2 reads YFSETQ. The DNA for the CDR3 is TGCGCCAGCAGCTTGACTTTTCGACAGGGGAACACTGAAGCTTTCTTT. Residues: CASSLTFRQGNTEAFF.

This clone was observed once. The chain links TRBV6-2 or TRBV6-3 to TRBJ2-7, with TRBD1 identical over 7 bases. CDR3 length: 15 amino acids. The germline V gene has CDR1 MNHEY and CDR2 SVGEGT. V dropped 0 bases and J dropped 9; count of bases not matched to a gene: 11. The DNA of the CDR3 is TGTGCCAGCAGTTACTCCGGGACAGCCTCTGCCCCGCAGTACTTC. Its protein is CASSYSGTASAPQYF.

The V call is TRBV5-8, the J call TRBJ2-7, with D hard to call. Germline V gene sequence: CDR1 SGHTS, CDR2 YDEGEE. Between the trimmed V and J ends, which lost 2 bases and 6 bases, there was a span of 15 bases. The CDR3 extends over 14 amino acids. Here the CDR3 DNA reads TGTGCCAGCAGCTTTGGTCTGGCAGACTTCGAGCAGTACTTC. Its translation: CASSFGLADFEQYF.

This clone appeared a single time. The chain recombines TRBV6-2 or TRBV6-3 with TRBJ1-1; D unclear. V lost 2 bases to trimming and J lost 5 bases, with 12 bases between them. This CDR3 comprises 14 residues. Germline-derived CDR1 and CDR2 are MNHEY and SVGEGT. The CDR3 nucleotides read TGTGCCAGCAGTTACCCACCGTATGGAACTGAAGCTTTCTTT. Amino acids: CASSYPPYGTEAFF.

The chain recombines TRBV19 with TRBJ2-4; 7 bases fit TRBD1. The V gene's germline CDR1 is LNHDA and CDR2 SQIVND (reference sequence). Losses at the gene ends were 8 bases for V and 2 bases for J; bases not matched to a gene: 9. The CDR3 covers 15 residues. The CDR3 coding sequence is TGTGCCAGTGCCGAAGGGGGCATGACCAAAAACATTCAGTACTTC. Translation gives CASAEGGMTKNIQYF.

The chain is built from TRBV4-3 and TRBJ2-4; D is unresolved. The CDR3 sequence is 13 residues long. The V and J ends lost 4 bases and 8 bases respectively, with 12 bases between them. Germline CDR1 LGHNA, CDR2 YSLEER. This CDR3 reads CASSPSLGYIQYF. In nucleotides, the CDR3 is TGCGCCAGCAGCCCAAGCCTCGGTTACATTCAGTACTTC.

The V and J genes are TRBV6-5 and TRBJ2-7; D gene uncertain. This CDR3 region has 12 residues. Germline V gene sequence: CDR1 MNHEY, CDR2 SVGAGI. Trimming pared 6 bases from V and 5 bases from J, leaving 11 bases between. This chain's CDR3 is CASRIDKNEQYF. CDR3 nucleotides: TGTGCCAGCAGGATAGACAAAAACGAGCAGTACTTC.

V and J are TRBV11-2 and TRBJ2-1, with D unclear. The CDR3 sequence is 13 residues long. Germline assignment: CDR1 SGHAT and CDR2 FQNNGV. V was trimmed by 3 bases and J by 8 bases, leaving 11 bases between them. CDR3 amino acids: CASSFWAPYEQFF. In DNA, the CDR3 is TGTGCCAGCAGCTTTTGGGCCCCATATGAGCAGTTCTTC.

The gene calls are TRBV11-2 and TRBJ1-1, with D uncertain. The CDR3 is 13 residues long. The V gene's germline CDR1 is SGHAT and CDR2 FQNNGV. V was cut by 1 base and J by 4 bases, with 7 bases left in between. The CDR3 coding sequence is TGTGCCAGCAGCTTAGCAGGCCCCACTGAAGCTTTCTTT. The encoded protein is CASSLAGPTEAFF.

The genes are TRBV5-1 and TRBJ1-1, with D maybe TRBD1 (6 bases). Deletions cut 7 bases from V and 0 bases from J, with 16 bases between. Germline-derived CDR1 and CDR2 are SGHRS and YFSETQ. The CDR3 runs 15 residues. As DNA, the CDR3 is TGCGCCAGCCGCAAACAGGGTTTCATGAACACTGAAGCTTTCTTT. It codes for CASRKQGFMNTEAFF.

The CDR3 loop is CASSVSSGGTPYEQYF. The CDR3 DNA reads as TGTGCCAGCAGCGTCTCTAGCGGGGGGACGCCCTACGAGCAGTACTTC. The chain employs TRBV9 and TRBJ2-7; TRBD2 aligns across 11 bases. Looked up from germline, CDR1 is SGDLS and CDR2 is YYNGEE. The CDR3 is made up of 16 amino acids. V lost 2 bases to trimming and J lost 2 bases; unmatched junction nucleotides: 6.

The chain has TRBV10-2 and TRBJ1-1; maybe TRBD1 (5 bases). CDR3 length equals 13 residues. Trimming cost V 11 bases and J 1 base, with 14 bases left between them. CDR1 and CDR2 from the germline V gene are WSHSY and SAAADI. The CDR3 DNA reads as TGCGCCGGGGGGACCGGGCCGAACACTGAAGCTTTCTTT. It translates to CAGGTGPNTEAFF.

The chain employs TRBV4-3 and TRBJ1-2, with D perhaps matching TRBD1 (6 bases). CDR1 is LGHNA, CDR2 YSLEER, per germline. This CDR3 is built from 15 residues. The V end lost 4 bases, the J end lost 4 bases, and 16 bases lay between the germline ends. CDR3 nucleotide sequence: TGCGCCAGCAGCCCGTATTTACAGGGCGCCTATGGCTACACCTTC. Amino acids: CASSPYLQGAYGYTF.

V is TRBV24-1 and J is TRBJ2-7; 9 nucleotides align to TRBD1. Germline V lookup: CDR1 KGHDR, CDR2 SFDVKD. This CDR3 has 14 amino acids. V shed 8 bases and J 5 bases; nucleotides not matched to a gene: 9. This chain's CDR3 is CATNSPGQGNEQYF. The CDR3 coding sequence is TGTGCCACCAACAGTCCGGGACAGGGCAACGAGCAGTACTTC.

V gene TRBV27 combines with J gene TRBJ2-7; 7 bases map to TRBD2. The CDR3 contains 14 residues. CDR1 and CDR2 from the germline V gene are MNHEY and SMNVEV (reference sequence). V lost 3 bases and J lost 0; bases outside the gene matches: 2. CDR3 residues: CASSFRGSSYEQYF. CDR3 nucleotides: TGTGCCAGCAGTTTCCGCGGGAGCTCCTACGAGCAGTACTTC.

The chain joins TRBV29-1 to TRBJ2-3, with TRBD2 matching over 8 bases. Trimming removed 3 bases from V and 5 bases from J; junction bases left unmatched: 4. This CDR3 comprises 13 residues. The germline gives CDR1 SQVTM, CDR2 ANQGSEA. The CDR3 spells CSVERGVVDTQYF. The DNA for the CDR3 is TGCAGCGTTGAGCGGGGGGTAGTAGATACGCAGTATTTT.